This entry lists 9 T cell receptor beta chains sequenced from one sample in a study of cytomegalovirus exposure and HLA in healthy donors. 13 Jbeta primers and 60 Vbeta primers were used for the PCR. Profiling relied on immunoSEQ multiplex PCR, and the TCRdb table lists in-frame clones only, not all of them. The table lists around 50,000 clones. Sequencing was done on a sample of PBMCs. These receptors all come from a male donor in good health and CMV-seronegative.

The V gene is TRBV9, the J gene TRBJ1-6, with D unclear. Deletions cut 6 bases from V and 3 bases from J, with 22 bases between. CDR3 length equals 18 residues. Germline-derived CDR1 and CDR2 are SGDLS and YYNGEE. CDR3 region: CASIHRGPRSFYNSPLHF. The CDR3 DNA reads as TGTGCCAGCATCCACCGAGGGCCCCGTAGCTTCTATAATTCACCCCTCCACTTT.

This chain links TRBV6-1 with TRBJ2-7; possible D gene TRBD2, 6 bases. The CDR3 loop spans 14 amino acids. V gave up 6 bases and J gave up 1 base, with 13 bases separating them. Germline assignment: CDR1 MNHNS and CDR2 SASEGT. The CDR3 DNA follows: TGTGCCAGCAGCCCCCCGGGGACTTCCTACGAGCAGTACTTC. Translation gives CASSPPGTSYEQYF.

The chain combines TRBV19 with TRBJ1-1, with TRBD1 as a possible D gene (6 bases). Germline values: CDR1 LNHDA, CDR2 SQIVND (reference sequence). The V and J ends lost 7 bases and 3 bases respectively, with 12 bases between them. The CDR3 contains 13 residues. CDR3 residues: CASTAQGYTEAFF. The CDR3 DNA sequence: TGTGCCAGTACCGCACAGGGATACACTGAAGCTTTCTTT.

The rearrangement joins TRBV7-2 to TRBJ1-1; no clear D gene. Germline V gives CDR1 SGHTA, CDR2 FQGNSA. The CDR3 is made up of 12 amino acids. The V end was cut by 7 bases, the J end by 4 bases, with 10 bases between. This CDR3 is CASNPSGTEAFF. Written as DNA, the CDR3 is TGTGCCAGCAACCCCTCGGGCACTGAAGCTTTCTTT.

V is TRBV9 and J is TRBJ2-2; TRBD1 aligns across 8 bases. The length of the CDR3 is 15 residues. With 0 bases clipped from V and 3 bases from J, the junction kept 1 base outside the gene matches. In germline, CDR1 is SGDLS, CDR2 YYNGEE. The CDR3 loop reads CASSVADRDTGELFF. The CDR3 DNA reads as TGTGCCAGCAGCGTAGCGGACAGGGACACCGGGGAGCTGTTTTTT.

V gene TRBV5-1 combines with J gene TRBJ1-1; D is possibly TRBD1 (6 bases). This CDR3 has 16 amino acids. Trimming shortened V by 3 bases and J by 7 bases, and 22 bases separated the two germline ends. Germline loops: CDR1 SGHRS, CDR2 YFSETQ. The CDR3 sequence is CASSWDPTGKNFEAFF. In DNA form, the CDR3 reads TGCGCCAGCAGCTGGGATCCGACAGGTAAAAACTTTGAAGCTTTCTTT.

The chain is built from TRBV6-1 and TRBJ2-1; 8 bases agree with TRBD1. The CDR3 consists of 15 residues. Germline values: CDR1 MNHNS, CDR2 SASEGT. Trimming removed 5 bases from V and 7 bases from J; junction bases left unmatched: 10. CDR3 region: CASSRGTGWGNEQFF. The CDR3, as DNA: TGTGCCAGCAGTCGTGGGACAGGATGGGGGAATGAGCAGTTCTTC.

This sequence joins TRBV5-1 and TRBJ2-5, with D possibly matching TRBD2 (6 bases). The CDR3 spans 15 residues. CDR1 is SGHRS, CDR2 YFSETQ, per germline. The germline V and J ends were trimmed by 0 bases and 1 base, with 10 bases remaining between them. The CDR3 DNA reads as TGCGCCAGCAGCTTGGCGGGGGTTCCCCAAGAGACCCAGTACTTC. It is translated as CASSLAGVPQETQYF.

This chain links TRBV9 with TRBJ1-2; D is perhaps TRBD1 (6 bases). This CDR3 comprises 15 residues. Looked up from germline, CDR1 is SGDLS and CDR2 is YYNGEE. Trimming pared 3 bases from V and 4 bases from J, leaving 16 bases between. The CDR3 sequence is CASSATTGPGYGYTF. The CDR3 DNA follows: TGTGCCAGCAGCGCTACGACAGGCCCGGGCTATGGCTACACCTTC.